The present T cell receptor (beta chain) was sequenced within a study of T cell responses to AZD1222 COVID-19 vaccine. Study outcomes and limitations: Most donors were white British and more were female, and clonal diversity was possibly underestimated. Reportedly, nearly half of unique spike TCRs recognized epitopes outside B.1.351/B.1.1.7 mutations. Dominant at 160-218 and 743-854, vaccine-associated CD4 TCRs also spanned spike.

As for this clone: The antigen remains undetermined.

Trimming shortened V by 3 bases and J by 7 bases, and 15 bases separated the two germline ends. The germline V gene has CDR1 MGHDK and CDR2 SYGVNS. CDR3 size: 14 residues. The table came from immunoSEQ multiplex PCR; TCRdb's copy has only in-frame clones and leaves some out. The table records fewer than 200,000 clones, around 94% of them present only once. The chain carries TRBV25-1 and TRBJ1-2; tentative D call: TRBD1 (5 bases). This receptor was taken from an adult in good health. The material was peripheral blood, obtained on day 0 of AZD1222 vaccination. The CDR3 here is CASSEGAGWGGYTF. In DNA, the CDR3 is TGTGCCAGCAGTGAGGGTGCAGGGTGGGGTGGCTACACCTTC.